This T cell receptor beta chain appears in the sequencing data of a study of T cell responses to AZD1222 COVID-19 vaccine. As to this clone: The antigen is not known.

The method was immunoSEQ multiplex PCR; TCRdb's version includes in-frame clones alone and lacks a portion of them. The sample carries about 170,000 clones, around 90% recorded once. Study-wide points: Only after the peak T cell response were repertoires sampled.

This CDR3 has 15 residues. CDR1 and CDR2 from the germline V gene are MNHEY and SVGAGI. Germline trimming cut 6 bases from V and 7 bases from J; bases unmatched to any gene: 5. The sequences come from peripheral blood, collected 28 days after the second AZD1222 dose. The TCR originated in an adult who received the AZD1222 COVID-19 vaccine. V usage is TRBV6-5 and J usage is TRBJ2-2; TRBD2 matches at 13 bases. CDR3 residues: CASSTSGGAVGELFF. CDR3 bases: TGTGCCAGCAGCACTAGCGGGGGGGCCGTCGGGGAGCTGTTTTTT.